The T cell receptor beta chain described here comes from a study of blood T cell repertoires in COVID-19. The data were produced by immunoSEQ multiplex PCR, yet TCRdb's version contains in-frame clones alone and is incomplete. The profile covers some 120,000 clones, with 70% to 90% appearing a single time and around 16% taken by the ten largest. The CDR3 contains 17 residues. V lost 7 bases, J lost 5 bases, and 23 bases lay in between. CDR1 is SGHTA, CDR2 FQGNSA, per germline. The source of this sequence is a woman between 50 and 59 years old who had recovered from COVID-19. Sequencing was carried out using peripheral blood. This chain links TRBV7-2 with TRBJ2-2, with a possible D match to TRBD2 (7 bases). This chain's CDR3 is CASTPRGGRMGTGELFF. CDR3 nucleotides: TGTGCCAGCACCCCAAGGGGGGGACGGATGGGAACCGGGGAGCTGTTTTTT.